These 22 T cell receptor beta chains were sequenced from one sample in a study of shared clonotypes between healthy human individuals. Libraries were prepared by immunoSEQ multiplex PCR; TCRdb keeps only in-frame clonotypes and omits some of them. In the table there are 1 million to 1.3 million clones, about 84% of which are singletons. Source material: memory CD4+ T cells from PBMCs. Subset in this sample: CD45RA-negative fraction. The receptors originated from a man in his late teens or twenties in good health. Some clones in this sample may be carry-over from other donors' samples.

V usage is TRBV15 and J usage is TRBJ2-7; TRBD2 might be the D (5 bases). Germline loops: CDR1 LNHNV, CDR2 YYDKDF (reference sequence). There are 16 residues in the CDR3. Trimming removed 5 bases at V and 0 bases at J, with 17 bases between. The CDR3 spells CATSPWGSASSYEQYF. In DNA form, the CDR3 reads TGTGCCACCAGCCCGTGGGGTAGCGCGAGCTCCTACGAGCAGTACTTC.

This rearrangement joins TRBV28 to TRBJ2-7, with TRBD2 identical over 9 bases. Germline CDR1 MDHEN, CDR2 SYDVKM. This CDR3 is 16 amino acids long. V lost 4 bases, J lost 0 bases, and 7 bases stayed unmatched. CDR3 DNA sequence: TGTGCCAGCAGTTCCTTAGCGGGAGCGAACTCCTACGAGCAGTACTTC. Protein sequence: CASSSLAGANSYEQYF.

DNA of the CDR3: TGTGCCTGGGAAACAAAAGAGACCCAGTACTTC. It specifies CAWETKETQYF. This chain connects TRBV30 to TRBJ2-5; D ambiguous. Deletions cut 5 bases from V and 3 bases from J, with 7 bases between. The CDR3 loop spans 11 amino acids. From germline, CDR1 is GTSNPN and CDR2 SVGIG (reference sequence).

The chain recombines TRBV28 with TRBJ1-3; no clear D. This CDR3 spans 16 amino acids. Per the germline V gene, CDR1 is MDHEN and CDR2 is SYDVKM. V was pared by 3 bases and J by 2 bases, with 14 bases between. The CDR3 is CASSFGNTGAGNTIYF. The CDR3 nucleotides are TGTGCCAGCAGTTTTGGGAATACCGGCGCTGGAAACACCATATATTTT.

V is TRBV29-1 and J is TRBJ2-5; 9 bases agree with TRBD2. The junction had 14 bases not matched to a gene; V was cut back by 2 bases and J by 4 bases. This CDR3 region has 17 residues. Per the germline V gene, CDR1 is SQVTM and CDR2 is ANQGSEA. The CDR3 sequence is CSVERRSGRIYGETQYF. CDR3 coding DNA: TGCAGCGTTGAAAGACGGAGCGGGAGGATTTATGGAGAGACCCAGTACTTC.

The chain joins TRBV7-9 to TRBJ1-2; D call uncertain. The CDR3 sequence is 14 residues long. Germline lookup yields CDR1 SEHNR and CDR2 FQNEAQ (reference sequence). V lost 1 base, J lost 3 bases, and 9 bases lay in between. CDR3 sequence (DNA): TGTGCCAGCAGCTTAGGGGCAGTTTACTATGGCTACACCTTC. Protein product: CASSLGAVYYGYTF.

The chain has TRBV5-1 and TRBJ2-2, with 11 bases matching TRBD2. Germline-derived CDR1 and CDR2 are SGHRS and YFSETQ. With V trimmed by 3 bases and J by 7 bases, 11 bases remained unmatched. The CDR3 is made up of 17 amino acids. CDR3 loop: CASSSPGTSGPYGELFF. In DNA form, the CDR3 reads TGCGCCAGCAGCTCGCCCGGGACTAGCGGACCTTACGGGGAGCTGTTTTTT.

The chain couples TRBV27 to TRBJ1-4; D gene unclear. Trimming took off 5 bases at V and 7 bases at J, with 14 bases between the two ends. The CDR3 contains 14 residues. In germline, CDR1 is MNHEY, CDR2 SMNVEV (reference sequence). The CDR3 coding sequence is TGTGCCAGCAGTGCCGTTTCTAGAGCTGAAAAACTGTTTTTT. Translation: CASSAVSRAEKLFF.

The chain employs TRBV11-2 and TRBJ2-7; the match to TRBD2 covers 7 bases. The junction had 6 bases not matched to a gene; V was cut back by 4 bases and J by 6 bases. The CDR3 runs to 13 residues. CDR1 is SGHAT, CDR2 FQNNGV, per germline. The CDR3 sequence: CASSSSQRGEQYF. Here the CDR3 DNA reads TGTGCCAGCAGCTCTTCTCAGCGGGGCGAGCAGTACTTC.

Here the CDR3 DNA reads TGTGCCACCTCCCCCGGGACTAGCGGGAGAGTCGGGGAGCTGTTTTTT. This gives the protein CATSPGTSGRVGELFF. V and J are TRBV10-3 and TRBJ2-2; 14 positions match TRBD2. The CDR3 sequence is 16 residues long. Germline V lookup: CDR1 ENHRY, CDR2 SYGVKD. After removal of 10 bases from V and 7 bases from J, the junction contained 11 bases not matched to a gene.

This clone was picked up a small number of times. The chain is built from TRBV20-1 and TRBJ1-2; D not certain. Germline CDR1 DFQATT, CDR2 SNEGSKA (reference sequence). Trimming took off 1 base at V and 5 bases at J, with 2 bases between the two ends. The CDR3 totals 10 residues. CDR3 DNA sequence: TGCAGTGCTAGAGCATATGGCTACACCTTC. Translating gives CSARAYGYTF.

The table lists this clone with a few counts. The gene calls are TRBV7-3 and TRBJ2-5; D gene ambiguous. CDR3 length: 14 residues. V lost 5 bases, J lost 7 bases, and 17 bases lay in between. Per the germline V gene, CDR1 is SGHTA and CDR2 is FQGTGA. CDR3 coding DNA: TGTGCCAGCAGCGCTTGGACGGCCCAGCGGACCCAGTACTTC. Translating gives CASSAWTAQRTQYF.

This clone was seen at least ten times. The chain uses TRBV27 and TRBJ1-2; 8 bases agree with TRBD1. After removal of 7 bases from V and 7 bases from J, the junction contained 8 bases not matched to a gene. Germline V gene sequence: CDR1 MNHEY, CDR2 SMNVEV (reference sequence). This CDR3 is built from 13 residues. CDR3 region: CASTGWTGSGYTF. Here the CDR3 DNA reads TGTGCCAGCACCGGGTGGACAGGGAGTGGCTACACCTTC.

The DNA for the CDR3 is TGTGCCAGCAGCTTTGGACTAGCGGAGGCCACTACGCAGTATTTT. As protein: CASSFGLAEATTQYF. The V and J genes are TRBV7-9 and TRBJ2-3; 10 nucleotides match TRBD2. J gave up 8 bases and V 3 bases, and 8 bases lay outside the gene matches. Germline CDR1 is SEHNR and CDR2 is FQNEAQ (reference sequence). The CDR3 is 15 residues long.

This clone was counted a single time. In the same sample, other DNA sequences code for this CDR3. This chain links TRBV28 with TRBJ2-1; unclear D gene. Germline loops: CDR1 MDHEN, CDR2 SYDVKM. This CDR3 is 13 amino acids long. Between the trimmed V and J ends, which lost 6 bases and 0 bases, there was a span of 6 bases. Written as DNA, the CDR3 is TGTGCCAGCAGGCTAAGCTCCTACAATGAGCAGTTCTTC. Protein sequence: CASRLSSYNEQFF.

This clone was detected many times. The gene calls are TRBV28 and TRBJ1-5; 8 nucleotides match TRBD1. V dropped 7 bases and J dropped 2; count of bases not matched to a gene: 7. This CDR3 has 15 amino acids. Germline V gene sequence: CDR1 MDHEN, CDR2 SYDVKM. The CDR3 spells CASKPVTGGNQPQHF. In DNA form, the CDR3 reads TGTGCCAGCAAACCCGTGACAGGGGGCAATCAGCCCCAGCATTTT.

The chain joins TRBV13 to TRBJ2-7; D is perhaps TRBD2 (7 bases). V was trimmed by 6 bases and J by 2 bases, leaving 23 bases between them. The CDR3 runs 17 residues. Germline loops: CDR1 PRHDT, CDR2 FYEKMQ (reference sequence). CDR3 DNA sequence: TGTGCCAGCAGTCTCCGACGAAGGGGGAGGGTGACCTACGAGCAGTACTTC. It specifies CASSLRRRGRVTYEQYF.

The table lists this clone with a few counts. The V call is TRBV5-4, the J call TRBJ2-5; 10 nucleotides agree with TRBD2. The CDR3 loop spans 15 amino acids. Per the germline V gene, CDR1 is SGHNT and CDR2 is YYREEE (reference sequence). The junction had 4 bases not matched to a gene; V was cut back by 2 bases and J by 3 bases. The DNA for the CDR3 is TGTGCCAGCAGCTTAAGCGGGAGGGCCGAAGAGACCCAGTACTTC. Amino acids: CASSLSGRAEETQYF. Full variable domain (missing parts from reference TRBV5-4 and TRBJ2-5): ETGVTQSPTHLIKTRGQQVTLRCSSQSGHNTVSWYQQALGQGPQFIFQYYREEENGRGNFPPRFSGLQFPNYSSELNVNALELDDSALYLCASSLSGRAEETQYFGPGTRLLVL.

This chain uses TRBV15 with TRBJ2-7; tentative D call: TRBD1 (6 bases). V was cut by 1 base and J by 6 bases, with 13 bases left in between. Germline loops: CDR1 LNHNV, CDR2 YYDKDF (reference sequence). CDR3 size: 14 residues. The CDR3 nucleotides are TGTGCCACCAGCAGAGTGAGACAGGACGTCGAGCAGTACTTC. This gives the protein CATSRVRQDVEQYF.

The genes are TRBV30 and TRBJ1-5, with D maybe TRBD1 (6 bases). The V gene's germline CDR1 is GTSNPN and CDR2 SVGIG (reference sequence). The V gene lost 0 bases and the J gene lost 6 bases, with 12 bases spanning the gap. This CDR3 contains 14 residues. The CDR3 loop is CAWSVLRGVQPQHF. DNA of the CDR3: TGTGCCTGGAGTGTACTGAGGGGGGTTCAGCCCCAGCATTTT. Combining the CDR3 with reference TRBV30 and TRBJ1-5 gives the whole variable domain SQTIHQWPATLVQPVGSPLSLECTVEGTSNPNLYWYRQAAGRGLQLLFYSVGIGQISSEVPQNLSASRPQDRQFILSSKKLLLSDSGFYLCAWSVLRGVQPQHFGDGTRLSIL.

This chain uses TRBV30 with TRBJ2-7; tentative D call: TRBD2 (6 bases). Trimming took off 2 bases at V and 7 bases at J, with 18 bases between the two ends. Germline lookup yields CDR1 GTSNPN and CDR2 SVGIG (reference sequence). CDR3 length: 14 amino acids. The CDR3 DNA follows: TGTGCCTGGAGTACCCCCGGGACTCGAATGGAGCAGTACTTC. It specifies CAWSTPGTRMEQYF. Full variable domain (missing parts from reference TRBV30 and TRBJ2-7): SQTIHQWPATLVQPVGSPLSLECTVEGTSNPNLYWYRQAAGRGLQLLFYSVGIGQISSEVPQNLSASRPQDRQFILSSKKLLLSDSGFYLCAWSTPGTRMEQYFGPGTRLTVT.

The rearrangement uses TRBV28 and TRBJ1-1; D is ambiguous. The CDR3 spans 17 residues. Germline V gene sequence: CDR1 MDHEN, CDR2 SYDVKM. The V end was cut by 3 bases, the J end by 5 bases, with 22 bases between. CDR3: CASSLLYGEIRVTEAFF. The CDR3 coding sequence is TGTGCCAGCAGTTTGTTATACGGCGAGATTAGGGTTACTGAAGCTTTCTTT.